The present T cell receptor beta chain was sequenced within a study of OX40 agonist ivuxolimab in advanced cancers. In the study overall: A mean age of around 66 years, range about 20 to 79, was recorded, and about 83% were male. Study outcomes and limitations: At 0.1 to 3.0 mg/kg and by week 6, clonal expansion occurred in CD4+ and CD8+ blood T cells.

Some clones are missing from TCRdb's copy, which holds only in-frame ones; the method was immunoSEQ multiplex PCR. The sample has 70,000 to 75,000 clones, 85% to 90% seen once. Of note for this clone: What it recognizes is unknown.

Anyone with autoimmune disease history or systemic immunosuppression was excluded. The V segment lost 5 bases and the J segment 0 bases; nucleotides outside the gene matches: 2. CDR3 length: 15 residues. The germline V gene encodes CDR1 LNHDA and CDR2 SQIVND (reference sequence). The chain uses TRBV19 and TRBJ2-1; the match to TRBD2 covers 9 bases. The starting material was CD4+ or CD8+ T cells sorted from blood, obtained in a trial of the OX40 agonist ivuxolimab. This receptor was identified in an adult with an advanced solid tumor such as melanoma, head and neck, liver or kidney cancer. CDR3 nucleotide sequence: TGTGCCAGTAGTTTTAGCGGGAGCTCCTACAATGAGCAGTTCTTC. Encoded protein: CASSFSGSSYNEQFF.